Many counts were recorded for the clone carrying this TCR beta chain. What it recognizes is unknown. The sample comes from a study of blood T cells in healthy people across ages. Findings of the study overall: The study found more naive CD4+ cells and higher diversity in long-lived than aged donors.

A second PCR, run for roughly 7 to 12 cycles, used a sample-barcoded 5' primer plus a J-beta primer mix. At least 2.5 million CDR3-containing paired-end reads were obtained per sample. TCRdb fed the 5' RACE reads into MiXCR, producing one record per CDR3 protein. The top ten hold about 10% of the sample, which has about 1.6 million distinct CDR3 sequences, almost 35% seen once. The CDR3 consists of 12 residues. The germline V gene encodes CDR1 SGHTA and CDR2 FQGTGA. Deletions cut 4 bases from V and 15 bases from J, with 13 bases between. This sequence originates from a young woman in good health. Sequencing input: blood. The chain is built from TRBV7-3 and TRBJ2-6; possible D gene TRBD2, 5 bases. The CDR3 sequence: CASSYGVGPLTF. The DNA of the CDR3 is TGTGCCAGCAGCTACGGGGTGGGTCCCCTGACTTTC.